These 24 T cell receptor beta chains came from one sample sequenced in a study of T cell responses to AZD1222 COVID-19 vaccine. This table comes from immunoSEQ multiplex PCR, and its TCRdb copy is limited to in-frame clones, with some not included. The sample lists roughly 140,000 clones; 70% to 90% were seen once. The sample here was peripheral blood, taken on day 0 of AZD1222 vaccination. These receptors all stem from an adult in good health.

The V call is TRBV5-5, the J call TRBJ2-1; 7 bases match TRBD1. This CDR3 comprises 14 residues. J was trimmed by 3 bases and V by 2 bases; bases with no gene match: 2. Germline V gene sequence: CDR1 SGHKS, CDR2 YYEKEE (reference sequence). CDR3 loop: CASSLGDSYNEQFF. CDR3 in DNA: TGTGCCAGCAGCTTAGGGGACAGCTACAATGAGCAGTTCTTC. Supplemented by reference TRBV5-5 and TRBJ2-1, the full variable domain reads DAGVTQSPTHLIKTRGQQVTLRCSPISGHKSVSWYQQVLGQGPQFIFQYYEKEERGRGNFPDRFSARQFPNYSSELNVNALLLGDSALYLCASSLGDSYNEQFFGPGTRLTVL.

J is TRBJ1-3 and V is TRBV19; the D is unclear. The CDR3 is made up of 15 amino acids. With 0 bases removed from V and 3 bases from J, the gap between germline ends came to 9 bases. The germline V gene has CDR1 LNHDA and CDR2 SQIVND (reference sequence). The CDR3 DNA is TGTGCCAGTAGTATAGATCGAACAGATGGAAACACCATATATTTT. Translated, it gives CASSIDRTDGNTIYF.

Concerning this clone itself: One junction end does not reproduce the germline sequence, and a read error may be involved. This chain's CDR3 is CASREARNTEAFF. Here the CDR3 DNA reads TGTGCCAGCAGGGAAGCGAGGAACACTGAAGCTTTCTTT. The V gene is TRBV2, the J gene TRBJ1-1; D unresolved. Germline V gene lookup returns CDR1 SNHLY and CDR2 FYNNEI. The CDR3 spans 13 residues. The full variable domain, its missing parts supplied by reference TRBV2 and TRBJ1-1, is EPEVTQTPSHQVTQMGQEVILRCVPISNHLYFYWYRQILGQKVEFLVSFYNNEISEKSEIFDDQFSVERPDGSNFTLKIRSTKLEDSAMYFCASREARNTEAFFGQGTRLTVV.

This chain links TRBV5-1 with TRBJ1-1, with 8 bases aligning to TRBD1. J was trimmed by 3 bases and V by 4 bases; bases with no gene match: 5. The CDR3 is 14 amino acids. Per the germline V gene, CDR1 is SGHRS and CDR2 is YFSETQ. The chain's CDR3 is CASSPQGVYTEAFF. The CDR3 region has the DNA TGCGCCAGCAGCCCACAGGGGGTGTACACTGAAGCTTTCTTT.

This clone appeared a single time. The chain is built from TRBV4-2 and TRBJ2-1; a weak D match, TRBD2 (6 bases). There are 13 residues in the CDR3. CDR1 LGHNA and CDR2 YNFKEQ come from the germline V gene. Between the trimmed V and J ends, which lost 3 bases and 5 bases, there was a span of 8 bases. CDR3 protein: CASSQGGDNEQFF. CDR3 bases: TGTGCCAGCAGCCAGGGGGGAGACAATGAGCAGTTCTTC.

The chain employs TRBV13 and TRBJ1-2; D perhaps matches TRBD1 (6 bases). This CDR3 has 14 residues. The V and J ends lost 0 bases and 8 bases respectively, with 13 bases between them. The V gene's germline CDR1 is PRHDT and CDR2 FYEKMQ (reference sequence). The CDR3 coding sequence is TGTGCCAGCAGCTTAGGCGCAGGGGAGGGAGGCTACACCTTC. Its protein product is CASSLGAGEGGYTF.

The J gene is TRBJ2-4, the V gene TRBV30; perhaps TRBD1 as D (5 bases). Germline values: CDR1 GTSNPN, CDR2 SVGIG (reference sequence). The CDR3 runs 15 residues. Trimming removed 2 bases from V and 1 base from J, with 12 bases in between. Here the CDR3 DNA reads TGTGCCTGGAGTCCCCCCCCAGGGGCCAAAAACATTCAGTACTTC. It translates to CAWSPPPGAKNIQYF.

The V and J genes are TRBV4-3 and TRBJ1-5; no definite D call. The CDR3 runs 15 residues. Germline assignment: CDR1 LGHNA and CDR2 YSLEER. V shed 0 bases and J shed 7 bases, with 13 bases lying between them. The DNA of the CDR3 is TGCGCCAGCAGCCAAGATCATCCAGTATCGCAGCCCCAGCATTTT. It encodes CASSQDHPVSQPQHF.

The chain couples TRBV4-2 to TRBJ1-5; 9 positions match TRBD1. V lost 1 base to trimming and J lost 7 bases; unmatched junction nucleotides: 17. Germline V gene data show CDR1 as LGHNA and CDR2 as YNFKEQ. CDR3 size: 19 residues. CDR3 protein: CASSQGEARQGGRSQPQHF. Here the CDR3 DNA reads TGTGCCAGCAGCCAAGGCGAGGCGAGACAGGGGGGTAGGAGCCAGCCCCAGCATTTT.

The chain joins TRBV3-1 (or the pseudogene TRBV3-2) to TRBJ1-2; D is uncertain. Germline lookup yields CDR1 LGHDT and CDR2 YNNKEL (reference sequence). The CDR3 consists of 13 residues. V was pared by 4 bases and J by 2 bases, with 8 bases between. The CDR3 DNA is TGTGCCAGCAGCCGAAGTGAGAACTATGGCTACACCTTC. Amino acids: CASSRSENYGYTF.

The CDR3 protein is CASSGGLAGLYNEQFF. CDR3 bases: TGCGCCAGCAGCGGGGGACTAGCGGGGCTCTACAATGAGCAGTTCTTC. The chain joins TRBV5-1 to TRBJ2-1; 13 bases map to TRBD2. Trimming took 4 bases from V and 3 from J; bases not matched to a gene: 4. Germline V gives CDR1 SGHRS, CDR2 YFSETQ. The CDR3 length is 16 residues.

The V and J genes are TRBV6-1 and TRBJ1-2, with 11 nucleotides matching TRBD1. Germline V gives CDR1 MNHNS, CDR2 SASEGT. J was trimmed by 2 bases and V by 5 bases; bases with no gene match: 4. This CDR3 comprises 15 residues. The CDR3: CASSPGTGGNYGYTF. Here the CDR3 DNA reads TGTGCCAGCAGTCCCGGGACAGGGGGAAACTATGGCTACACCTTC.

The V call is TRBV14, the J call TRBJ1-1; a weak D match, TRBD1 (5 bases). CDR3 size: 18 residues. Deletions cut 10 bases from V and 0 bases from J, with 27 bases between. Germline V gene lookup returns CDR1 SGHDN and CDR2 FVKESK. CDR3 sequence: CAIAAQPGGNSMNTEAFF. The CDR3 coding sequence is TGTGCCATCGCGGCTCAACCCGGGGGGAATTCTATGAACACTGAAGCTTTCTTT.

The chain recombines TRBV19 with TRBJ1-5; 8 bases map to TRBD1. Germline loops: CDR1 LNHDA, CDR2 SQIVND (reference sequence). The CDR3 is made up of 16 amino acids. V trimming: 3 bases; J trimming: 1 base; junction bases outside the gene matches: 5. CDR3 coding DNA: TGTGCCAGTAGTATGGACAGGGTAAGGAGCAATCAGCCCCAGCATTTT. Translating it yields CASSMDRVRSNQPQHF.

V is TRBV7-8 and J is TRBJ2-7; TRBD1 or TRBD2 may be the D gene (5 bases each). In germline, CDR1 is SGHVS, CDR2 FQNEAQ. Trimming removed 5 bases from V and 1 base from J, with 12 bases in between. The CDR3 spans 14 residues. The CDR3, as DNA: TGTGCCAGCAGCGACCGGGACGGATCCTACGAGCAGTACTTC. Amino acids: CASSDRDGSYEQYF.

V usage is TRBV29-1 and J usage is TRBJ1-2, with D perhaps TRBD1 (6 bases). This CDR3 region has 18 residues. CDR1 and CDR2 (germline): SQVTM, ANQGSEA. The ends were cut back, 6 bases at V and 8 bases at J, with 34 bases in the middle. CDR3 nucleotides: TGCAGCGTCCGAGGGGTTACCACCGGGACACCTGTGGGCCAGGGCTACACCTTC. It is translated as CSVRGVTTGTPVGQGYTF.

The V and J genes are TRBV28 and TRBJ2-7, with D perhaps TRBD1 (7 bases). V was clipped by 9 bases and J by 4 bases, with 16 bases between them. Germline CDR1 reads MDHEN; CDR2 reads SYDVKM. The CDR3 is 13 amino acids. The CDR3 loop is CASTQGGLYEQYF. The CDR3 DNA sequence: TGTGCCAGTACCCAGGGGGGACTTTACGAGCAGTACTTC.

The chain uses TRBV10-3 and TRBJ2-4; no clear D gene. Between the trimmed V and J ends, which lost 6 bases and 4 bases, there was a span of 19 bases. Germline V gene sequence: CDR1 ENHRY, CDR2 SYGVKD. There are 16 residues in the CDR3. Written as DNA, the CDR3 is TGTGCCATCAGCGAGCGCCGAGTGGATTCGAAAAACATTCAGTACTTC. Translation: CAISERRVDSKNIQYF.

The chain recombines TRBV6-6 with TRBJ2-7; no reliable D call. The CDR3 has 11 residues. CDR1 and CDR2 from the germline V gene are MNHNY and SVGAGI (reference sequence). V shed 10 bases and J shed 0 bases, with 7 bases lying between them. CDR3 in DNA: TGTGCCACGGACGACTCCTACGAGCAGTACTTC. This gives the protein CATDDSYEQYF.

This clone was counted a few times. This chain connects TRBV29-1 to TRBJ1-2; D gene ambiguous. Germline V gene sequence: CDR1 SQVTM, CDR2 ANQGSEA. The CDR3 covers 12 residues. Trimming took 7 bases from V and 3 from J, leaving 12 bases between them. The CDR3 nucleotides read TGCAGCGCTGCACAGAGCTACTATGGCTACACCTTC. Amino acids: CSAAQSYYGYTF.

The sample holds a few counts of this clone. The rearrangement links TRBV7-9 to TRBJ1-5; 8 nucleotides match TRBD1. The CDR3 is made up of 16 amino acids. V lost 5 bases and J lost 1; bases outside the gene matches: 7. CDR1 and CDR2 from the germline V gene are SEHNR and FQNEAQ (reference sequence). CDR3 DNA sequence: TGTGCCAGCAGCCGGGAGGGACAGGTGAGCAATCAGCCCCAGCATTTT. It encodes CASSREGQVSNQPQHF.

The chain joins TRBV19 to TRBJ2-7; no firm D call. CDR3 length: 12 residues. V dropped 5 bases and J dropped 3 bases, with 8 bases sitting between them. Germline V gene data show CDR1 as LNHDA and CDR2 as SQIVND (reference sequence). For the CDR3, the DNA is TGTGCCAGTAGTCCTTCGGGCTACGAGCAGTACTTC. Translating gives CASSPSGYEQYF. The whole variable domain, remainder taken from reference TRBV19 and TRBJ2-7, is DGGITQSPKYLFRKEGQNVTLSCEQNLNHDAMYWYRQDPGQGLRLIYYSQIVNDFQKGDIAEGYSVSREKKESFPLTVTSAQKNPTAFYLCASSPSGYEQYFGPGTRLTVT.

V and J are TRBV19 and TRBJ1-2; D gene unclear. This CDR3 is built from 13 residues. Trimming removed 4 bases at V and 4 bases at J, with 10 bases between. Germline V CDR1 and CDR2: LNHDA, SQIVND (reference sequence). CDR3 nucleotide sequence: TGTGCCAGTAGTAAGGTGCCCGCCTATGGCTACACCTTC. The encoded protein is CASSKVPAYGYTF.

In nucleotides, the CDR3 is TGTGCCAGCAGTTACTCGCAGAATTCACCCCTCCACTTT. This codes for CASSYSQNSPLHF. The chain has TRBV6-6 and TRBJ1-6; no definite D call. Trimming cost V 0 bases and J 7 bases, with 4 bases left between them. CDR1 MNHNY and CDR2 SVGAGI come from the germline V gene (reference sequence). The CDR3 loop spans 13 amino acids.